This T cell receptor beta chain was retrieved from a study of T-cell reconstitution after alpha-beta-depleted transplantation in children. Regarding the study as a whole: Surviving recipient T cells and intrathymic progenitors accounted for some patients' high TCRbeta diversity at day 60. Counts and diversity of T cells one year after transplant came mostly from newly produced T cells.

Using unique molecular identifiers, the investigators prepared the TCRbeta library. TCRdb fed the PCR reads into MiXCR, producing one record per CDR3 protein. The sample yields about 980,000 distinct CDR3 sequences, about 30% seen once. The CDR3 loop spans 13 amino acids. The J segment lost 7 bases and the V segment lost 5 bases, leaving 5 bases of the junction unmatched. In regard to this clonotype: What it recognizes is unknown.

The sample in question was PBMCs, mostly from graft donor cells, obtained 360 days after TCRalphabeta/CD19-depleted stem cell transplant. This receptor was taken from a boy in the first two years of life who had a stem cell transplant for SCID, so the T cells may come from the graft donor. This rearrangement joins TRBV12-3 or TRBV12-4 to TRBJ1-2; 9 nucleotides agree with TRBD1. DNA for the CDR3: TGTGCCAGCAGTGCCGGGACAGGGAGTGGCTACACCTTC. It encodes CASSAGTGSGYTF.